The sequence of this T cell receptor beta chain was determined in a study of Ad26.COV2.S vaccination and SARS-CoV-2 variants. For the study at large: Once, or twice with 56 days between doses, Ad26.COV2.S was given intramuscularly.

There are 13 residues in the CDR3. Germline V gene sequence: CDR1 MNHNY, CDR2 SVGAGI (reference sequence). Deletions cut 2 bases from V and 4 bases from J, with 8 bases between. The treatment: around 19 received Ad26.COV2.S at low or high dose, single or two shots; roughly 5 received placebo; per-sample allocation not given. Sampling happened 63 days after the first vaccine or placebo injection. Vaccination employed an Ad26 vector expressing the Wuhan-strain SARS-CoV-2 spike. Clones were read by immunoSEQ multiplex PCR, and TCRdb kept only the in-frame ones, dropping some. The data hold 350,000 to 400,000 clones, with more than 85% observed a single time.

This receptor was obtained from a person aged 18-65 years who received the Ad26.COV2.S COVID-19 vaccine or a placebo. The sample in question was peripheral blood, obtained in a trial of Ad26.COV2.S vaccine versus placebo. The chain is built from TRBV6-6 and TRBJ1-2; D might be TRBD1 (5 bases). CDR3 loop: CASSYGGIYGYTF. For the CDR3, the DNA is TGTGCCAGCAGTTACGGGGGGATCTATGGCTACACCTTC.